This TCR beta chain was observed in a study of T-cell reconstitution after alpha-beta-depleted transplantation in children. The CDR3 loop spans 13 amino acids. V was clipped by 4 bases and J by 7 bases; unmatched bases: 5. The V gene's germline CDR1 is MNHEY and CDR2 SVGAGI. Unique molecular identifiers tagged the TCRbeta library. TCRdb used MiXCR to reprocess the PCR reads, holding one entry per CDR3 protein. The sample contains over 200,000 distinct CDR3 sequences, 8% to 10% of which appear only once. The specimen comprised PBMCs from the stem cell graft donor, sampled from the stem cell graft. This sequence originates from a human donor who donated a stem cell graft to a child with acute lymphoblastic leukemia. This rearrangement joins TRBV6-5 to TRBJ1-1; 8 bases line up with TRBD1. The CDR3 sequence is CASSLQGAFEAFF. The CDR3 DNA follows: TGTGCCAGCAGTTTGCAGGGGGCATTTGAAGCTTTCTTT.